What follows are 21 T cell receptor beta chains derived from one specimen sequenced in a study of shared clonotypes between healthy human individuals. Assay used: immunoSEQ multiplex PCR; TCRdb lists only in-frame clones, some missing. The repertoire has 1.4 million to 1.5 million clones, roughly 97% of them found once; the top ten carry over 1%. Input material: naive CD4+ T cells sorted from blood. Subset indicated: CD45RA+ positively selected. These receptors were collected from a man aged 25 to 40 in good health.

J is TRBJ2-2 and V is TRBV11-3, with D perhaps given as TRBD1 or TRBD2 (8 bases each). This CDR3 contains 17 residues. CDR1 and CDR2 from the germline V gene are SGHNT and YENEEA. V lost 1 base to trimming and J lost 6 bases, with 18 bases between them. The CDR3 region has the DNA TGTGCCAGCAGCTTAGCCCAGGGGGCGGGGGGCGCCGGGGAGCTGTTTTTT. Translation: CASSLAQGAGGAGELFF.

The chain is built from TRBV14 and TRBJ2-1, with D tentatively TRBD2 (5 bases). The CDR3 consists of 16 residues. CDR1 is SGHDN and CDR2 is FVKESK in the germline V gene. The V end lost 2 bases, the J end lost 3 bases, and 14 bases lay between the germline ends. The CDR3, as DNA: TGTGCCAGCAGCCAACTGAGCGGTCTATTCTACAATGAGCAGTTCTTC. Protein sequence: CASSQLSGLFYNEQFF. The full variable domain, rest sourced from reference TRBV14 and TRBJ2-1, is EAGVTQFPSHSVIEKGQTVTLRCDPISGHDNLYWYRRVMGKEIKFLLHFVKESKQDESGMPNNRFLAERTGGTYSTLKVQPAELEDSGVYFCASSQLSGLFYNEQFFGPGTRLTVL.

This chain joins TRBV5-4 and TRBJ2-7; no reliable D call. Germline V CDR1 and CDR2: SGHNT, YYREEE (reference sequence). CDR3 size: 15 residues. Between the trimmed V and J ends, which lost 4 bases and 3 bases, there was a span of 17 bases. CDR3 residues: CASSRDSTAIYEQYF. The CDR3 DNA reads TGTGCCAGCAGCCGCGACTCCACGGCGATCTACGAGCAGTACTTC. Full variable domain (missing parts from reference TRBV5-4 and TRBJ2-7): ETGVTQSPTHLIKTRGQQVTLRCSSQSGHNTVSWYQQALGQGPQFIFQYYREEENGRGNFPPRFSGLQFPNYSSELNVNALELDDSALYLCASSRDSTAIYEQYFGPGTRLTVT.

This sequence joins TRBV27 and TRBJ1-1, with D perhaps matching TRBD1 (6 bases). Trimming stripped 8 bases from V and 0 bases from J, with 7 bases between. Per germline, CDR1 MNHEY and CDR2 SMNVEV (reference sequence). This CDR3 is 12 amino acids long. This chain's CDR3 is CASWTVNTEAFF. The CDR3 DNA reads TGTGCCAGCTGGACAGTGAACACTGAAGCTTTCTTT.

The chain employs TRBV10-3 and TRBJ1-3, with D unresolved. The germline CDR1 and CDR2 sequences are ENHRY and SYGVKD. V was clipped by 2 bases and J by 0 bases, with 11 bases between them. This CDR3 is 16 amino acids long. The DNA of the CDR3 is TGTGCCATCAGTGAGCTCCGGGGAAGCTCTGGAAACACCATATATTTT. Translation: CAISELRGSSGNTIYF.

The chain recombines TRBV9 with TRBJ2-5; possible D gene TRBD1, 6 bases. V lost 0 bases, J lost 0 bases, and 9 bases lay in between. This CDR3 region has 15 residues. Germline values: CDR1 SGDLS, CDR2 YYNGEE. DNA for the CDR3: TGTGCCAGCAGCGTAGACAGGGCATACCAAGAGACCCAGTACTTC. Encoded protein: CASSVDRAYQETQYF.

The chain employs TRBV6-1 and TRBJ2-6; D unclear. CDR1 and CDR2 (germline): MNHNS, SASEGT. The V and J ends lost 7 bases and 1 base respectively, with 2 bases between them. The CDR3 extends over 12 amino acids. The CDR3 DNA reads TGTGCCAGCAAGTCTGGGGCCAACGTCCTGACTTTC. It encodes CASKSGANVLTF.

The chain combines TRBV10-2 with TRBJ2-7, with D unresolved. This CDR3 comprises 12 residues. V lost 3 bases to trimming and J lost 5 bases, with 8 bases between them. Germline CDR1 WSHSY, CDR2 SAAADI. The CDR3: CASSDFYDEQYF. Written as DNA, the CDR3 is TGCGCCAGCAGTGACTTTTACGACGAGCAGTACTTC.

The rearrangement uses TRBV6-1 and TRBJ2-3; 7 bases map to TRBD2. Germline V gene data show CDR1 as MNHNS and CDR2 as SASEGT. J was trimmed by 4 bases and V by 0 bases; bases with no gene match: 10. This CDR3 is 17 amino acids long. The CDR3 nucleotides read TGTGCCAGCAGTGAAGCCGGGGGTTGGCGGGAGCCAGATACGCAGTATTTT. It codes for CASSEAGGWREPDTQYF.

The chain recombines TRBV5-1 with TRBJ1-4; a weak D match, TRBD1 (5 bases). V lost 4 bases to trimming and J lost 5 bases, with 9 bases between them. The CDR3 consists of 13 residues. Germline CDR1 is SGHRS and CDR2 is YFSETQ. CDR3 DNA: TGCGCCAGCAGCCAAGACAGAAATGAAAAACTGTTTTTT. This sequence encodes CASSQDRNEKLFF.

CDR3 sequence: CASSLYWSGTQYF. The CDR3 coding sequence is TGTGCCAGCAGCTTATACTGGTCGGGTACGCAGTATTTT. V usage is TRBV7-2 and J usage is TRBJ2-3, with no clear D. The ends were cut back, 2 bases at V and 8 bases at J, with 11 bases in the middle. Germline V gene lookup returns CDR1 SGHTA and CDR2 FQGNSA. The CDR3 contains 13 residues.

The V call is TRBV19, the J call TRBJ2-7; D is tentatively TRBD1 or TRBD2 (5 bases each). V shed 6 bases and J shed 0 bases, with 12 bases lying between them. This CDR3 is built from 14 residues. Per germline, CDR1 LNHDA and CDR2 SQIVND (reference sequence). The CDR3 bases are TGTGCCAGTAGCCGACAGCGGAGCTCCTACGAGCAGTACTTC. It specifies CASSRQRSSYEQYF.

The genes are TRBV19 and TRBJ1-1; 7 bases align to TRBD1. Germline assignment: CDR1 LNHDA and CDR2 SQIVND (reference sequence). Unmatched junction bases numbered 6, after V lost 5 bases and J lost 0 bases. This CDR3 comprises 15 residues. CDR3 sequence (DNA): TGTGCCAGTAGTGCCGACGGGACAGTGAACACTGAAGCTTTCTTT. It encodes CASSADGTVNTEAFF.

This chain connects TRBV18 to TRBJ1-4, with no clear D. CDR1 and CDR2 (germline): KGHSH, LQKENI. This CDR3 is built from 13 residues. V was shortened by 2 bases and J by 7 bases, with 8 bases between the two germline ends. CDR3 loop: CASSPETFEKLFF. The CDR3 bases are TGTGCCAGCTCACCAGAGACATTTGAAAAACTGTTTTTT. Looking up the rest from reference TRBV18 and TRBJ1-4 gives the full variable domain: NAGVMQNPRHLVRRRGQEARLRCSPMKGHSHVYWYRQLPEEGLKFMVYLQKENIIDESGMPKERFSAEFPKEGPSILRIQQVVRGDSAAYFCASSPETFEKLFFGSGTQLSVL.

This chain links TRBV21-1 with TRBJ2-1; the listed D gene, TRBD1, was not tested against the DNA. TRBV21-1 corresponds to a pseudogene. The CDR3 covers 16 residues. The CDR3 sequence is CASSKAQDPRYNEQFF. In DNA, the CDR3 is TGTGCCAGCAGCAAAGCGCAGGATCCCCGCTACAATGAGCAGTTCTTC.

V and J are TRBV2 and TRBJ1-1; D perhaps matches TRBD1 (5 bases). V lost 3 bases, J lost 8 bases, and 10 bases lay in between. Looked up from germline, CDR1 is SNHLY and CDR2 is FYNNEI. This CDR3 is 12 amino acids long. CDR3 sequence (DNA): TGTGCCAGCAGTGACGACAGTACAGAAGCTTTCTTT. Translated, it gives CASSDDSTEAFF. Together with reference TRBV2 and TRBJ1-1, the CDR3 gives the full variable domain: EPEVTQTPSHQVTQMGQEVILRCVPISNHLYFYWYRQILGQKVEFLVSFYNNEISEKSEIFDDQFSVERPDGSNFTLKIRSTKLEDSAMYFCASSDDSTEAFFGQGTRLTVV.

This rearrangement joins TRBV5-5 to TRBJ2-7; D might be TRBD2 (5 bases). The V end lost 0 bases, the J end lost 5 bases, and 12 bases lay between the germline ends. Germline V lookup: CDR1 SGHKS, CDR2 YYEKEE (reference sequence). This CDR3 is built from 14 residues. The CDR3 DNA is TGTGCCAGCAGCTTGGCCGCTTTCGGGGACGAGCAGTACTTC. It is translated as CASSLAAFGDEQYF.

The chain has TRBV20-1 and TRBJ2-7; D is unresolved. The germline V gene has CDR1 DFQATT and CDR2 SNEGSKA (reference sequence). Trimming cost V 6 bases and J 3 bases, with 6 bases left between them. The length of the CDR3 is 10 residues. CDR3 in amino acids: CSALIYEQYF. The CDR3 nucleotides read TGCAGTGCGTTGATCTACGAGCAGTACTTC.

V gene TRBV13 combines with J gene TRBJ1-2; possible D gene TRBD1, 6 bases. The CDR3 is 16 amino acids. Germline V gene sequence: CDR1 PRHDT, CDR2 FYEKMQ (reference sequence). V was cut by 5 bases and J by 4 bases, with 20 bases left in between. CDR3 amino acids: CASSPIGVGGAYGYTF. Here the CDR3 DNA reads TGTGCCAGCAGCCCCATCGGGGTGGGGGGCGCCTATGGCTACACCTTC. The full variable domain, in which reference TRBV13 and TRBJ1-2 provide the parts outside the CDR3, is AAGVIQSPRHLIKEKRETATLKCYPIPRHDTVYWYQQGPGQDPQFLISFYEKMQSDKGSIPDRFSAQQFSDYHSELNMSSLELGDSALYFCASSPIGVGGAYGYTFGSGTRLTVV.

This chain links TRBV21-1 with TRBJ1-5. TRBV21-1 is listed as a pseudogene. This CDR3 contains 14 residues. CDR3 DNA sequence: TGTGCCATCCCGAGGGGTAGGGGTAATCAGCCCCAGCATTTT. Translation gives CAIPRGRGNQPQHF.

This sequence joins TRBV25-1 and TRBJ2-1; 9 nucleotides agree with TRBD2. Looked up from germline, CDR1 is MGHDK and CDR2 is SYGVNS. V was pared by 3 bases and J by 9 bases, with 6 bases of the junction left unmatched. The CDR3 totals 14 residues. The CDR3 DNA reads TGTGCCAGCAGTGAGACGCGGGAGGGCCCTGAGCAGTTCTTC. Its protein is CASSETREGPEQFF.